These T cell receptor beta chains were read from a single sample in a study of T cell repertoires in cytomegalovirus infection. For these receptors, no antigen is known. TCRdb reanalysed the reads using MiXCR and keeps one entry per CDR3 protein. The table lists roughly 500,000 distinct CDR3 sequences, 40% to 50% of them singletons. The sample consisted of cultured PBMCs, taken from culture after CMV antigen stimulation. These receptors came from a human donor in good health (CMV status not recorded). Some clones in this sample may be carry-over from other donors' samples. The CDR3 runs from the conserved cysteine through the conserved F or W. The D gene is left open where the match is weak. Some rows have no size entry. The others give once, few or many, or a class for an expanded clone.

d_gene: NA; v_gene: TRBV7-8; len: 17; j_gene: TRBJ2-2; abundance: few; CDR3nt: TGTGCCAGCAGCCCAGTCTTGGTTTCTGAGAGTTCCGGGGAGCTGTTTTTT; CDR3aa: CASSPVLVSESSGELFF
d_gene: NA; v_gene: TRBV7-6; len: 15; j_gene: TRBJ2-7; abundance: NA; CDR3nt: TGTGCCAGCAGCCTACGGACTTCACCCGTCGCCGAGCAGTACTTC; CDR3aa: CASSLRTSPVAEQYF
d_gene: TRBD1; v_gene: TRBV6-6; len: 13; j_gene: TRBJ1-2; abundance: NA; CDR3nt: TGTGCCAGCGGACCACTTACAGGGGACGGCTACACCTTC; CDR3aa: CASGPLTGDGYTF
d_gene: NA; v_gene: TRBV7-9; len: 13; j_gene: TRBJ1-2; abundance: NA; CDR3nt: TGTGCCAGCAGCCTCCCCTCCGGCCGAGGCTACACCTTC; CDR3aa: CASSLPSGRGYTF
d_gene: NA; v_gene: TRBV15; len: 15; j_gene: TRBJ2-2; abundance: NA; CDR3nt: TGTGCCACCAGCAAGGGGCGTCGGCACATCGGGGAGCTGTTTTTT; CDR3aa: CATSKGRRHIGELFF
d_gene: NA; v_gene: TRBV7-2; len: 15; j_gene: TRBJ2-7; abundance: NA; CDR3nt: TGTGCCAGCAGCTTAGGGGGGGGACAGGCTGGCGAGCAGTACTTC; CDR3aa: CASSLGGGQAGEQYF
d_gene: TRBD2; v_gene: TRBV18; len: 16; j_gene: TRBJ2-5; abundance: NA; CDR3nt: TGTGCCAGCTCACCATTGCAACTAGCGGGAAAAGAGACCCAGTACTTC; CDR3aa: CASSPLQLAGKETQYF
d_gene: NA; v_gene: TRBV12-5; len: 17; j_gene: TRBJ2-1; abundance: NA; CDR3nt: TGTGCTAGTGGTTTGGCATCCCTGGACACATTCCCCAATGAGCAGTTCTTC; CDR3aa: CASGLASLDTFPNEQFF
d_gene: NA; v_gene: TRBV24-1; len: 14; j_gene: TRBJ2-1; abundance: NA; CDR3nt: TGTGCCACCAGTGACCCCACAGGGACGGATGAGCAGTTCTTC; CDR3aa: CATSDPTGTDEQFF
d_gene: NA; v_gene: TRBV10-3; len: 13; j_gene: TRBJ2-5; abundance: few; CDR3nt: TGTGCCATCAACGGACCTGAACGGGAGACCCAGTACTTC; CDR3aa: CAINGPERETQYF
d_gene: NA; v_gene: TRBV12-3/TRBV12-4; len: 15; j_gene: TRBJ2-1; abundance: NA; CDR3nt: TGTGCCAGCAGTCCACCAGGGTACTCCTACAATGAGCAGTTCTTC; CDR3aa: CASSPPGYSYNEQFF
d_gene: NA; v_gene: TRBV7-2; len: 15; j_gene: TRBJ2-1; abundance: NA; CDR3nt: TGTGCCAGCAGCTTAGGACAGCCCACCTACAATGAGCAGTTCTTC; CDR3aa: CASSLGQPTYNEQFF
d_gene: NA; v_gene: TRBV7-9; len: 12; j_gene: TRBJ1-2; abundance: NA; CDR3nt: TGTGCCAGCAGCAAACCTGGCTATGGCTACACCTTC; CDR3aa: CASSKPGYGYTF
d_gene: NA; v_gene: TRBV5-3; len: 15; j_gene: TRBJ1-1; abundance: NA; CDR3nt: TGTGCCTCCAAGCCCCCAAAAGGGGCGGGCGCTGAAGCTTTCTTT; CDR3aa: CASKPPKGAGAEAFF
d_gene: TRBD2; v_gene: TRBV20-1; len: 14; j_gene: TRBJ2-1; abundance: few; CDR3nt: TGCAGTGCTCTAACTAGCGGGAAGAACAATGAGCAGTTCTTC; CDR3aa: CSALTSGKNNEQFF
d_gene: TRBD2; v_gene: TRBV7-9; len: 15; j_gene: TRBJ2-7; abundance: NA; CDR3nt: TGTGCCAGCAGCCATCAGGGTAGCGGGAGAGGCGAGCAGTACTTC; CDR3aa: CASSHQGSGRGEQYF
d_gene: TRBD2; v_gene: TRBV7-2; len: 13; j_gene: TRBJ2-7; abundance: many; CDR3nt: TGTGCCAGCAGCTACGGACTAGTCTACGAGCAGTACTTC; CDR3aa: CASSYGLVYEQYF
d_gene: TRBD2; v_gene: TRBV6-1; len: 15; j_gene: TRBJ2-3; abundance: once; CDR3nt: TGTGCCACCACACTAGCGGGGGTCCCCTCAGATACGCAGTATTTT; CDR3aa: CATTLAGVPSDTQYF
d_gene: NA; v_gene: TRBV20-1; len: 13; j_gene: TRBJ2-3; abundance: NA; CDR3nt: TGCAGTGCCACCCCGGGTGGGTCAGATACGCAGTATTTT; CDR3aa: CSATPGGSDTQYF
d_gene: NA; v_gene: TRBV2; len: 13; j_gene: TRBJ2-1; abundance: once; CDR3nt: TGTGCCAGCCTCTTATTCTCCTACAATGAGCAGTTCTTC; CDR3aa: CASLLFSYNEQFF
d_gene: NA; v_gene: TRBV7-2; len: 17; j_gene: TRBJ1-3; abundance: few; CDR3nt: TGTGCCAGCAGCCAAAGGGGCACCGGGATCTCTGGAAACACCATATATTTT; CDR3aa: CASSQRGTGISGNTIYF
d_gene: TRBD2; v_gene: TRBV20-1; len: 14; j_gene: TRBJ2-1; abundance: NA; CDR3nt: TGCAGTGCGGCGACTAGCCATCCGCTCAATGAGCAGTTCTTC; CDR3aa: CSAATSHPLNEQFF
d_gene: NA; v_gene: TRBV6-1; len: 15; j_gene: TRBJ1-2; abundance: NA; CDR3nt: TGTGCCAGCAGTCCCGGGCCAACCCAGGACTATGGCTACACCTTC; CDR3aa: CASSPGPTQDYGYTF
d_gene: TRBD2; v_gene: TRBV12-3/TRBV12-4; len: 15; j_gene: TRBJ2-3; abundance: NA; CDR3nt: TGTGCCAGCAGTCCTAGCTCTAGCGGGATAGATACGCAGTATTTT; CDR3aa: CASSPSSSGIDTQYF
d_gene: TRBD2; v_gene: TRBV6-2/TRBV6-3; len: 15; j_gene: TRBJ2-3; abundance: few; CDR3nt: TGTGCCAGCAGTTCGGCGGGGGACCGCACAGATACGCAGTATTTT; CDR3aa: CASSSAGDRTDTQYF
d_gene: TRBD1; v_gene: TRBV27; len: 15; j_gene: TRBJ1-1; abundance: NA; CDR3nt: TGTGCCAGCAGTGGGGACAGGGCCGGGGCCACTGAAGCTTTCTTT; CDR3aa: CASSGDRAGATEAFF
d_gene: TRBD2; v_gene: TRBV2; len: 15; j_gene: TRBJ2-2; abundance: few; CDR3nt: TGTGCCAGCAGCCCAAAGCGGGGGAACACCGGGGAGCTGTTTTTT; CDR3aa: CASSPKRGNTGELFF
d_gene: NA; v_gene: TRBV20-1; len: 16; j_gene: TRBJ1-3; abundance: NA; CDR3nt: TGCAGTGCTAGAGGGTCTTCGCCGAGCGCTGGAAACACCATATATTTT; CDR3aa: CSARGSSPSAGNTIYF
d_gene: TRBD1; v_gene: TRBV7-2; len: 19; j_gene: TRBJ2-1; abundance: NA; CDR3nt: TGTGCCTGCAGCTTGTATGTGGGTCTGGGACAGGGGTTTCTAGGAGAGCAGTTCTTC; CDR3aa: CACSLYVGLGQGFLGEQFF
d_gene: NA; v_gene: TRBV7-2; len: 16; j_gene: TRBJ2-7; abundance: NA; CDR3nt: TGTGCCAGCAGCCAGATCGGGGTTCAACCGGCTTACGAGCAGTACTTC; CDR3aa: CASSQIGVQPAYEQYF
d_gene: TRBD1; v_gene: TRBV7-2; len: 16; j_gene: TRBJ2-7; abundance: NA; CDR3nt: TGTGCCAGCAGCCTTGATTCCGGGACAGGGGGCTACGAGCAGTACTTC; CDR3aa: CASSLDSGTGGYEQYF
d_gene: TRBD2; v_gene: TRBV6-1; len: 15; j_gene: TRBJ2-1; abundance: NA; CDR3nt: TGTGCCAGCAGTCCTAGGACTAGCGACTACAATGAGCAGTTCTTC; CDR3aa: CASSPRTSDYNEQFF
d_gene: TRBD2; v_gene: TRBV12-3/TRBV12-4; len: 14; j_gene: TRBJ2-7; abundance: NA; CDR3nt: TGTGCCAGCACCCCTGGGAGCGGGGCCTACGAGCAGTACTTC; CDR3aa: CASTPGSGAYEQYF
d_gene: NA; v_gene: TRBV6-2/TRBV6-3; len: 15; j_gene: TRBJ1-5; abundance: few; CDR3nt: TGTGCCAGCAGTTATGTAGGACCTAGCAATCAGCCCCAGCATTTT; CDR3aa: CASSYVGPSNQPQHF
d_gene: NA; v_gene: TRBV12-3/TRBV12-4; len: 14; j_gene: TRBJ2-1; abundance: NA; CDR3nt: TGTGCCAGCAGTTTTGGTGGGCCAGGTAATGAGCAGTTCTTC; CDR3aa: CASSFGGPGNEQFF
d_gene: NA; v_gene: TRBV6-6; len: 15; j_gene: TRBJ2-7; abundance: few; CDR3nt: TGTGCCAGCAGCTATACCGGGACGAAGACCTACGAGCAGTACTTC; CDR3aa: CASSYTGTKTYEQYF
d_gene: TRBD1; v_gene: TRBV7-8; len: 15; j_gene: TRBJ1-5; abundance: few; CDR3nt: TGTGCCAGCAGCAACAAACAGGGGGGTGATCAGCCCCAGCATTTT; CDR3aa: CASSNKQGGDQPQHF
d_gene: NA; v_gene: TRBV6-6; len: 16; j_gene: TRBJ1-1; abundance: NA; CDR3nt: TGTGCCAGCAGTTATCTCGCTCGGCAGGGCTTCACTGAAGCTTTCTTT; CDR3aa: CASSYLARQGFTEAFF
d_gene: TRBD2; v_gene: TRBV6-1; len: 16; j_gene: TRBJ2-1; abundance: NA; CDR3nt: TGTGCCAGCGTCCGGACTAGCGGGGGCCCCTACAATGAGCAGTTCTTC; CDR3aa: CASVRTSGGPYNEQFF
d_gene: NA; v_gene: TRBV2; len: 15; j_gene: TRBJ2-3; abundance: NA; CDR3nt: TGTGCCAGCAGTGTGGGGGGGCCCCGCACAGATACGCAGTATTTT; CDR3aa: CASSVGGPRTDTQYF
d_gene: NA; v_gene: TRBV7-8; len: 15; j_gene: TRBJ2-1; abundance: few; CDR3nt: TGTGCCAGCAGCTTCGGGGGAGGACTTGTCAATGAGCAGTTCTTC; CDR3aa: CASSFGGGLVNEQFF